This T cell receptor beta chain originates from a study of cytomegalovirus exposure and HLA in healthy donors. The wider study: A later analysis reported the approximately 120 validation repertoires used the same platform as the approximately 670 first-cohort repertoires.

CDR3 size: 15 residues. Trimming took 2 bases from V and 1 from J; bases not matched to a gene: 5. Germline values: CDR1 SGHDT, CDR2 YYEEEE. Study-wide results and limits: In the approximately 130 validation repertoires, 85% to 95% of cluster scores exceeded 0, per a later analysis. Reports showed the classifier diagnosing cytomegalovirus status with high specificity and sensitivity.

Clones were read by immunoSEQ multiplex PCR, and TCRdb kept only the in-frame ones, dropping some. Of about 200,000 clones in the sample, around 88% were seen once. As to this clone: Its target is not known.

The sequence came from a young woman in good health and CMV-seronegative. The sequenced sample consisted of PBMCs. This chain joins TRBV5-6 and TRBJ2-7, with 8 bases identical to TRBD1. CDR3 DNA sequence: TGTGCCAGCAGCTTTCGGACAGGGTTATCCTACGAGCAGTACTTC. Protein: CASSFRTGLSYEQYF.